Sequencing of this T cell receptor (beta chain) was carried out in a study of metastatic and nonmetastatic thyroid tumors. No patient received treatment before thyroid surgery. MiXCR reprocessed the PCR reads for TCRdb. The data hold 21,000 or so clones, with approximately 30% observed a single time. About this clone: Likely a read error: the CDR3 ends without its conserved phenylalanine or tryptophan.

Sequencing was done on a sample of blood. The TCR originated in a female donor with papillary thyroid cancer or a benign thyroid nodule (not recorded which). Some clones in this sample may be carry-over from other donors' samples.

CDR3 residues: CASRRARSGYYNEQFL. The DNA for the CDR3 is TGTGCCAGCAGACGGGCACGGTCAGGGTACTACAATGAGCAGTTCTTG. The V and J genes are TRBV6-2 or TRBV6-3 and TRBJ2-1; D perhaps matches TRBD1 (5 bases). The V end lost 6 bases, the J end lost 3 bases, and 18 bases lay between the germline ends. The CDR3 spans 16 residues. Germline-derived CDR1 and CDR2 are MNHEY and SVGEGT.